Presented here are 30 T cell receptor beta chains from one specimen sequenced in a study of cytomegalovirus exposure and HLA in healthy donors. Use of 60 Vbeta and 13 Jbeta primers characterized the PCR. Clones were read by immunoSEQ multiplex PCR, and TCRdb kept only the in-frame ones, dropping some. This sample carries some 200,000 clones, over 65% of them seen once, and the ten largest clones take roughly 0.62%. Input material: PBMCs. Receptors originate from a man aged 18 to 29 in good health and CMV-seronegative.

The V gene is TRBV5-1, the J gene TRBJ2-7; 12 bases align to TRBD2. The CDR3 sequence is 16 residues long. Germline CDR1 is SGHRS and CDR2 is YFSETQ. V gave up 1 base and J gave up 7 bases; unmatched junction bases: 9. The CDR3 nucleotides read TGCGCCAGCAGCTTGACAGAACTAGCGGGAGGACGAGAGCAGTACTTC. Translated, it gives CASSLTELAGGREQYF.

The V call is TRBV5-5, the J call TRBJ1-1, with 9 bases matching TRBD1. Looked up from germline, CDR1 is SGHKS and CDR2 is YYEKEE (reference sequence). The CDR3 is made up of 14 amino acids. The J segment lost 2 bases and the V segment lost 4 bases, leaving 3 bases of the junction unmatched. Here the CDR3 reads CASSTGQGNTEAFF. In DNA, the CDR3 is TGTGCCAGCAGCACGGGACAGGGCAACACTGAAGCTTTCTTT.

J is TRBJ2-3 and V is TRBV6-5, with D unresolved. The CDR3 runs to 15 residues. Germline assignment: CDR1 MNHEY and CDR2 SVGAGI. V was pared by 0 bases and J by 1 base, with 8 bases between. CDR3 nucleotide sequence: TGTGCCAGCAGTTACTCGCCACAGCGCACAGATACGCAGTATTTT. It specifies CASSYSPQRTDTQYF.

Remarks on this clone: Germline and junction disagree at one end, which may indicate a read error. The V and J genes are TRBV27 and TRBJ2-7; D remains ambiguous. This CDR3 contains 15 residues. Germline lookup yields CDR1 MNHEY and CDR2 SMNVEV (reference sequence). The CDR3 nucleotides are TGTGCCAGCAGTTTACGGCCAGGATTCTTCTACGGGCAGTACTTC. Protein sequence: CASSLRPGFFYGQYF.

The chain employs TRBV19 and TRBJ2-1; 10 bases fit TRBD2. The CDR3 totals 15 residues. Germline V lookup: CDR1 LNHDA, CDR2 SQIVND (reference sequence). V gave up 9 bases and J gave up 10 bases; unmatched junction bases: 15. CDR3 nucleotides: TGTGCCAGCCAGACTAGCGGGTACCTTGCTGAGGAGCAGTTCTTC. It encodes CASQTSGYLAEEQFF.

V and J are TRBV9 and TRBJ2-3; 9 nucleotides match TRBD2. There are 15 residues in the CDR3. J gave up 5 bases and V 0 bases, and 4 bases lay outside the gene matches. Germline CDR1 is SGDLS and CDR2 is YYNGEE. The CDR3 nucleotides are TGTGCCAGCAGCGTAGAGGGTAGCGGGAGAGATACGCAGTATTTT. Protein: CASSVEGSGRDTQYF.

The chain recombines TRBV6-1 with TRBJ1-3, with D possibly matching TRBD1 (5 bases). CDR1 and CDR2 from the germline V gene are MNHNS and SASEGT. V was clipped by 6 bases and J by 0 bases, with 12 bases between them. The CDR3 sequence is 15 residues long. The CDR3 DNA reads TGTGCCAGCAGACAGGCAGCCAACTCTGGAAACACCATATATTTT. Protein product: CASRQAANSGNTIYF.

This clone has just one count. The CDR3 DNA follows: TGTGCCAGCAGCTCGCGTAGCGGGAGGGGTGCAGATACGCAGTATTTT. Protein product: CASSSRSGRGADTQYF. The chain employs TRBV5-4 and TRBJ2-3; TRBD2 aligns across 11 bases. The germline V gene has CDR1 SGHNT and CDR2 YYREEE (reference sequence). The length of the CDR3 is 16 residues. V was pared by 3 bases and J by 4 bases, with 7 bases of the junction left unmatched. The complete variable domain, with remaining parts taken from reference TRBV5-4 and TRBJ2-3, reads ETGVTQSPTHLIKTRGQQVTLRCSSQSGHNTVSWYQQALGQGPQFIFQYYREEENGRGNFPPRFSGLQFPNYSSELNVNALELDDSALYLCASSSRSGRGADTQYFGPGTRLTVL.

The V and J genes are TRBV29-1 and TRBJ1-2, with 7 bases that match TRBD1. The CDR3 covers 16 residues. Germline-derived CDR1 and CDR2 are SQVTM and ANQGSEA. Trimming cost V 5 bases and J 3 bases; bases outside gene matches: 15. The CDR3 DNA reads TGCAGCGTTCGTAGGTTGGGACAGACGATATACTATGGCTACACCTTC. This encodes CSVRRLGQTIYYGYTF.

This chain links TRBV9 with TRBJ2-1, with TRBD1 matching 7 bases. Germline values: CDR1 SGDLS, CDR2 YYNGEE. After removal of 0 bases from V and 3 bases from J, the junction contained 6 bases not matched to a gene. The CDR3 consists of 16 residues. Here the CDR3 reads CASSVDARDSYNEQFF. CDR3 coding DNA: TGTGCCAGCAGCGTAGACGCGAGGGACAGCTACAATGAGCAGTTCTTC.

The genes are TRBV19 and TRBJ1-1, with D hard to call. Trimming stripped 3 bases from V and 2 bases from J, with 13 bases between. Germline assignment: CDR1 LNHDA and CDR2 SQIVND (reference sequence). The CDR3 has 15 residues. CDR3 DNA sequence: TGTGCCAGTAGTATTAGTAGTTGGGCAAACACTGAAGCTTTCTTT. The encoded protein is CASSISSWANTEAFF.

This clone has only a few counts. V usage is TRBV28 and J usage is TRBJ1-2; 7 bases line up with TRBD1. This CDR3 comprises 16 residues. Trimming took 6 bases from V and 8 from J; bases not matched to a gene: 18. Germline loops: CDR1 MDHEN, CDR2 SYDVKM. The CDR3 DNA reads TGTGCCAGCAGGCCCATAGGGGGACAGACTTTTTTGGGCTACACCTTC. It codes for CASRPIGGQTFLGYTF.

This clone was seen just once. This chain uses TRBV6-1 with TRBJ1-1; D remains unclear. The CDR3 sequence is 15 residues long. Germline V lookup: CDR1 MNHNS, CDR2 SASEGT. Trimming took off 5 bases at V and 3 bases at J, with 16 bases between the two ends. CDR3 residues: CASSPRSGVDTEAFF. The CDR3 DNA follows: TGTGCCAGCAGTCCCCGCTCAGGCGTAGACACTGAAGCTTTCTTT.

This clone appeared once. The rearrangement links TRBV5-1 to TRBJ1-1, with TRBD1 matching 9 bases. Unmatched junction bases numbered 5, after V lost 4 bases and J lost 4 bases. The CDR3 is 14 amino acids. CDR1 and CDR2 from the germline V gene are SGHRS and YFSETQ. The CDR3 sequence is CASSPGQGITEAFF. Here the CDR3 DNA reads TGCGCCAGCAGCCCGGGACAGGGTATCACTGAAGCTTTCTTT. Supplemented by reference TRBV5-1 and TRBJ1-1, the full variable domain reads KAGVTQTPRYLIKTRGQQVTLSCSPISGHRSVSWYQQTPGQGLQFLFEYFSETQRNKGNFPGRFSGRQFSNSRSEMNVSTLELGDSALYLCASSPGQGITEAFFGQGTRLTVV.

This clone has a single count. The J gene is TRBJ1-1, the V gene TRBV2; D uncertain. V dropped 2 bases and J dropped 4 bases, with 8 bases sitting between them. This CDR3 comprises 13 residues. The germline V gene has CDR1 SNHLY and CDR2 FYNNEI. The CDR3 coding sequence is TGTGCCAGCAGTGAACAATGGAGCACTGAAGCTTTCTTT. The encoded protein is CASSEQWSTEAFF.

This sequence joins TRBV30 and TRBJ2-5; a weak D match, TRBD2 (6 bases). There are 14 residues in the CDR3. Germline V lookup: CDR1 GTSNPN, CDR2 SVGIG (reference sequence). Trimming took off 2 bases at V and 1 base at J, with 11 bases between the two ends. In nucleotides, the CDR3 is TGTGCCTGGAGTCCGAAGCGGGTCCAAGAGACCCAGTACTTC. Amino acid sequence: CAWSPKRVQETQYF.

The chain links TRBV19 to TRBJ1-1; 7 nucleotides line up with TRBD1. Germline V lookup: CDR1 LNHDA, CDR2 SQIVND (reference sequence). The CDR3 totals 11 residues. Trimming took 10 bases from V and 5 from J; bases not matched to a gene: 4. CDR3 region: CATVDRTEAFF. DNA of the CDR3: TGTGCCACCGTGGACAGGACTGAAGCTTTCTTT.

The chain couples TRBV19 to TRBJ1-2, with 10 nucleotides matching TRBD1. The CDR3 consists of 15 residues. V lost 7 bases, J lost 2 bases, and 7 bases stayed unmatched. Germline loops: CDR1 LNHDA, CDR2 SQIVND (reference sequence). The CDR3 DNA follows: TGTGCCAGTACCCCCGGACAGGGGGGGAACTATGGCTACACCTTC. Amino acids: CASTPGQGGNYGYTF.

The chain combines TRBV6-5 with TRBJ1-6, with a weak D call TRBD1 (5 bases). CDR3 length equals 16 residues. Germline values: CDR1 MNHEY, CDR2 SVGAGI. V was shortened by 2 bases and J by 2 bases, with 10 bases between the two germline ends. The CDR3 spells CASSYDGAPYNSPLHF. As DNA, the CDR3 is TGTGCCAGCAGTTACGATGGGGCCCCCTATAATTCACCCCTCCACTTT.

The rearrangement joins TRBV28 to TRBJ2-7; D is undetermined. Trimming cost V 2 bases and J 4 bases, with 9 bases left between them. This CDR3 is 13 amino acids long. The germline V gene has CDR1 MDHEN and CDR2 SYDVKM. The CDR3 loop reads CASSLPPLYEQYF. The CDR3, as DNA: TGTGCCAGCAGTTTACCCCCACTATACGAGCAGTACTTC.

This chain connects TRBV2 to TRBJ2-1; perhaps TRBD2 as D (7 bases). The CDR3 consists of 15 residues. Between the trimmed V and J ends, which lost 6 bases and 4 bases, there was a span of 16 bases. CDR1 and CDR2 from the germline V gene are SNHLY and FYNNEI. DNA for the CDR3: TGTGCCAGCAGAGGAGGGGGGGCTTCGTACAATGAGCAGTTCTTC. Its translation is CASRGGGASYNEQFF.

The chain uses TRBV5-1 and TRBJ2-1, with 10 bases fitting TRBD2. V dropped 2 bases and J dropped 7; count of bases not matched to a gene: 3. Germline V gene sequence: CDR1 SGHRS, CDR2 YFSETQ. There are 14 residues in the CDR3. CDR3 amino acids: CASSLAGGPNEQFF. DNA for the CDR3: TGCGCCAGCAGCTTAGCGGGAGGGCCTAATGAGCAGTTCTTC.

This chain uses TRBV5-4 with TRBJ2-7, with TRBD2 matching 13 bases. This CDR3 is 14 amino acids long. The germline V gene has CDR1 SGHNT and CDR2 YYREEE (reference sequence). After removal of 4 bases from V and 7 bases from J, the junction contained 5 bases not matched to a gene. CDR3 sequence reads: CASSPLLAGGEQYF. The CDR3 DNA reads TGTGCCAGCAGCCCTTTACTAGCGGGAGGGGAGCAGTACTTC.

A single count supports this clone. CDR3 bases: TGCAGCGTTGAGGGAGGGGGTGTTTCCTCCTACGAGCAGTACTTC. It specifies CSVEGGGVSSYEQYF. The chain employs TRBV29-1 and TRBJ2-7, with D possibly being TRBD2 (7 bases). The V gene lost 3 bases and the J gene lost 0 bases, with 15 bases spanning the gap. CDR1 and CDR2 from the germline V gene are SQVTM and ANQGSEA. This CDR3 comprises 15 residues.

The gene calls are TRBV6-1 and TRBJ2-1; tentative D call: TRBD2 (6 bases). V was cut by 3 bases and J by 7 bases, with 7 bases left in between. Germline values: CDR1 MNHNS, CDR2 SASEGT. The CDR3 extends over 12 amino acids. The CDR3 nucleotides read TGTGCCAGCAGTGACGGGAGAAATGAGCAGTTCTTC. Translating it yields CASSDGRNEQFF.

V and J are TRBV19 and TRBJ1-1; 7 bases align to TRBD1. Trimming removed 5 bases from V and 3 bases from J; junction bases left unmatched: 6. Germline CDR1 is LNHDA and CDR2 is SQIVND (reference sequence). This CDR3 is 14 amino acids long. The CDR3 DNA is TGTGCCAGTAGTGTTGAGACAGGGTACACTGAAGCTTTCTTT. The encoded protein is CASSVETGYTEAFF.

The V gene is TRBV18, the J gene TRBJ2-7; D not resolved. Germline CDR1 reads KGHSH; CDR2 reads LQKENI. This CDR3 contains 14 residues. V shed 5 bases and J shed 2 bases, with 13 bases lying between them. CDR3: CASSTLEYPYEQYF. In DNA form, the CDR3 reads TGTGCCAGCTCAACCCTAGAGTACCCCTACGAGCAGTACTTC.

In its sample, this clone was seen a few times. DNA for the CDR3: TGCAGCGTTGAAAAAATGGGACAGGGACTTACCTACGAGCAGTACTTC. Amino acid sequence: CSVEKMGQGLTYEQYF. This rearrangement joins TRBV29-1 to TRBJ2-7; 9 nucleotides align to TRBD1. V shed 2 bases and J 2 bases; nucleotides not matched to a gene: 10. CDR3 size: 16 residues. CDR1 and CDR2 (germline): SQVTM, ANQGSEA.

The chain carries TRBV5-1 and TRBJ2-5, with D possibly being TRBD1 (6 bases). Matching the DNA end better, TRBJ2-7 makes the J call doubtful. The CDR3 consists of 16 residues. Germline-derived CDR1 and CDR2 are SGHRS and YFSETQ. The CDR3 nucleotides are TGCGCCAGCAGCTTGCAGGAACAGGGTTTGGGCTACGAGCAGTACTTC. Amino acids: CASSLQEQGLGYEQYF.

This sequence joins TRBV9 and TRBJ2-1, with 11 bases fitting TRBD2. Germline lookup yields CDR1 SGDLS and CDR2 YYNGEE. After removal of 0 bases from V and 7 bases from J, the junction contained 6 bases not matched to a gene. This CDR3 is built from 16 residues. In DNA form, the CDR3 reads TGTGCCAGCAGCGTAGGGGGGTCTAGCGGGAGGAATGAGCAGTTCTTC. Its translation: CASSVGGSSGRNEQFF.